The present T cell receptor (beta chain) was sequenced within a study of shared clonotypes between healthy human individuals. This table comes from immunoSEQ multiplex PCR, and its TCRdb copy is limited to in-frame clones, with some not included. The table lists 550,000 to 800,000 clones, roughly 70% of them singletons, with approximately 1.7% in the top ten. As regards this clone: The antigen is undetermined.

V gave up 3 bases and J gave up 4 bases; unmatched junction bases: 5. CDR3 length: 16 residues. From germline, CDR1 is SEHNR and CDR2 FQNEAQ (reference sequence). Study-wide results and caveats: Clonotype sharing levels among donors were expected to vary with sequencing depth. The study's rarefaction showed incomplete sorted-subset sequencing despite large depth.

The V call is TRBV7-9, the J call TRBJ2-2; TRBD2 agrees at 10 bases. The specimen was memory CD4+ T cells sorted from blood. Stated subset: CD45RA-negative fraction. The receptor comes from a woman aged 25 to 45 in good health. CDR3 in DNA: TGTGCCAGCAGCTTCCTAGCGGGAGTAGGCACCGGGGAGCTGTTTTTT. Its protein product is CASSFLAGVGTGELFF.